This entry is about one T cell receptor beta chain. What this receptor recognizes is not known. Base quality data are lacking; no much larger clone is found one base away. The source of the sample is a study of immune characterization of retroperitoneal liposarcoma (dated by TCRdb to between 2018 and 2020). The method behind the library was PCR. The sequencing machine was a NextSeq 500. In-frame beta chains were kept once TCRdb had trimmed the public reads at Q25 with fastp and called clones with MiXCR. CDR3 protein duplicates are merged, each entry listing the most common genes and DNA. The sample table records some 9,300 distinct CDR3 sequences; roughly 28% of these occur just once. The leading ten clones occupy 15% to 20% of the sample. The sequence derives from a male donor with retroperitoneal liposarcoma. The sample taken for sequencing was blood.

The CDR3 protein is CASSYFPGAEQYF. The DNA sequence follows: TGTGCCAGCAGTTACTTCCCCGGGGCCGAGCAGTACTTC. Recombination joined TRBV6-6 with TRBJ2-1; the D gene is tentatively TRBD1 or TRBD2, each matching 5 bases. Gene TRBJ2-7 matches the end of the DNA better, so the J call may be wrong. The CDR3 has 13 amino acids, counting the end cysteine and phenylalanine. CDR3 DNA only is kept here, 39 bases in frame from base 1. Sequences MNHNY (CDR1) and SVGAGI (CDR2) are obtained from the germline V gene (reference sequence).